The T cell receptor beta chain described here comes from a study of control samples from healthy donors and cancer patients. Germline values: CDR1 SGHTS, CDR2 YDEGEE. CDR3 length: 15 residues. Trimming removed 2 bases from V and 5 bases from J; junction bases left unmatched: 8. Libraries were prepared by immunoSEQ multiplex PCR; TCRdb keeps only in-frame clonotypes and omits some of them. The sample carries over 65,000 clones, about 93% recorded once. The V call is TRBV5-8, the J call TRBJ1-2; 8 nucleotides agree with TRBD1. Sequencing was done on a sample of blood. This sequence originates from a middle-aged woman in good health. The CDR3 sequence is CASSLLQGEGYGYTF. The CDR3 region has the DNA TGTGCCAGCAGCTTATTACAGGGGGAAGGGTATGGCTACACCTTC.